Shown below are 19 T cell receptor beta chains from a single sample sequenced in a study of blood T cells in healthy people across ages. Primers used in a second PCR of roughly 6 to 11 cycles were a sample-barcoded 5' primer and a J-beta primer mix. MiXCR, run by TCRdb on the 5' RACE reads, gives a single entry per CDR3 protein. The sample holds 710,000 or so distinct CDR3 sequences, about 30% seen once. Sequenced: blood. Receptor source: a woman of 80 years or more in good health.

Many counts were recorded for this clonotype. This rearrangement joins TRBV6-5 to TRBJ1-2; TRBD1 matches 7 bases. The ends lost 5 bases at V and 0 bases at J; junction bases unmatched: 6. This CDR3 has 15 amino acids. Per germline, CDR1 MNHEY and CDR2 SVGAGI. The CDR3 sequence is CASSRGGTANYGYTF. Written as DNA, the CDR3 is TGTGCCAGCAGTCGGGGGGGGACAGCTAACTATGGCTACACCTTC.

CDR3 region: CASNPRQSNQPQHF. DNA for the CDR3: TGTGCCAGCAATCCCAGACAGAGTAATCAGCCCCAGCATTTT. The V gene is TRBV27, the J gene TRBJ1-5; D perhaps matches TRBD1 (5 bases). V lost 7 bases to trimming and J lost 4 bases, with 14 bases between them. From germline, CDR1 is MNHEY and CDR2 SMNVEV (reference sequence). The CDR3 consists of 14 residues.

In its sample, this clonotype was seen many times. The chain uses TRBV7-9 and TRBJ2-1; 10 nucleotides align to TRBD2. V shed 0 bases, J shed 7 bases, and the junction held 3 bases outside the gene matches. The V gene's germline CDR1 is SEHNR and CDR2 FQNEAQ (reference sequence). The CDR3 is 15 amino acids. CDR3 nucleotide sequence: TGTGCCAGCAGCTTAGCCAGCGGGGGGGTAAATGAGCAGTTCTTC. Translation: CASSLASGGVNEQFF.

V usage is TRBV19 and J usage is TRBJ1-2; 9 bases line up with TRBD1. The V segment lost 3 bases and the J segment 6 bases; nucleotides outside the gene matches: 5. The CDR3 consists of 14 residues. The germline gives CDR1 LNHDA, CDR2 SQIVND (reference sequence). CDR3 in amino acids: CASSISTGGNGYTF. The CDR3 bases are TGTGCCAGTAGTATCTCCACAGGGGGCAATGGCTACACCTTC.

V and J are TRBV10-3 and TRBJ1-5, with D hard to call. Germline loops: CDR1 ENHRY, CDR2 SYGVKD. CDR3 length: 15 amino acids. Trimming took 2 bases from V and 1 from J, leaving 9 bases between them. The CDR3 sequence: CAISEEGVSNQPQHF. DNA for the CDR3: TGTGCCATCAGTGAGGAGGGAGTCAGCAATCAGCCCCAGCATTTT.

This clonotype appeared many times. CDR3 sequence: CASSFKSPGSSTNEKLFF. For the CDR3, the DNA is TGTGCCAGCAGCTTTAAGAGCCCCGGATCCTCAACTAATGAAAAACTGTTTTTT. The chain has TRBV5-5 and TRBJ1-4; D is uncertain. There are 18 residues in the CDR3. The V and J ends lost 2 bases and 0 bases respectively, with 17 bases between them. CDR1 is SGHKS, CDR2 YYEKEE, per germline (reference sequence).

On this clonotype itself: This may arise from a read error, as a much more abundant clone is one base away. V usage is TRBV20-1 and J usage is TRBJ2-1; either TRBD1 or TRBD2 may fit D (5 bases each). The J call may be in error: the DNA end matches TRBJ2-7 better. Germline V CDR1 and CDR2: DFQATT, SNEGSKA (reference sequence). The CDR3 has 15 amino acids. As DNA, the CDR3 is TGCAGTGCTAGAGAATGGGGGAGCTCCTACAATGAGCAGTACTTC. This translates into CSAREWGSSYNEQYF.

This clonotype has at least ten counts. The chain employs TRBV20-1 and TRBJ2-5; D call uncertain. The germline CDR1 and CDR2 sequences are DFQATT and SNEGSKA (reference sequence). V was clipped by 3 bases and J by 0 bases, with 20 bases between them. There are 17 residues in the CDR3. CDR3 residues: CSASPKAPRRYQETQYF. The CDR3 DNA reads TGCAGTGCTAGCCCGAAGGCCCCTCGGCGGTACCAAGAGACCCAGTACTTC.

This sequence joins TRBV12-3 or TRBV12-4 and TRBJ2-3; maybe TRBD1 (5 bases). With 6 bases removed from V and 0 bases from J, the gap between germline ends came to 16 bases. The CDR3 totals 16 residues. The CDR3, as DNA: TGTGCCAGCAGCCAGCAGGGCAGAGGTAGCACAGATACGCAGTATTTT. Its translation is CASSQQGRGSTDTQYF.

The chain uses TRBV5-5 and TRBJ1-1; the match to TRBD1 covers 7 bases. Germline CDR1 and CDR2: SGHKS and YYEKEE (reference sequence). The CDR3 runs 14 residues. The V gene end was trimmed by 3 bases and the J gene end by 6 bases; junction bases not matched to a gene: 8. The CDR3 is CASSYRQGGSEAFF. DNA of the CDR3: TGTGCCAGCAGCTATCGGCAGGGGGGATCTGAAGCTTTCTTT.

This clonotype has only a few counts. Just one base apart from a much larger clone, this may be a read error. The rearrangement uses TRBV12-3 or TRBV12-4 and TRBJ2-7; D not certain. Trimming stripped 7 bases from V and 7 bases from J, with 17 bases between. The CDR3 has 13 residues. The CDR3 DNA is TGTGCCAGCACCTACAGTTCTCTCGATGAGCAGTACTTC. Translating gives CASTYSSLDEQYF.

This clonotype has more than one count but fewer than ten. This chain connects TRBV3-1 to TRBJ2-5; D uncertain. The CDR3 consists of 14 residues. Germline V gene lookup returns CDR1 LGHDT and CDR2 YNNKEL (reference sequence). V lost 0 bases, J lost 1 base, and 6 bases lay in between. CDR3: CASSQDGSQETQYF. DNA for the CDR3: TGTGCCAGCAGCCAAGACGGCAGCCAAGAGACCCAGTACTTC.

This chain connects TRBV20-1 to TRBJ1-2; no reliable D call. Trimming shortened V by 7 bases and J by 5 bases, and 20 bases separated the two germline ends. The germline CDR1 and CDR2 sequences are DFQATT and SNEGSKA (reference sequence). The CDR3 spans 14 residues. The DNA of the CDR3 is TGCAGTGTAGGAGCGCCATTGACAAGATATGGCTACACCTTC. Amino acid sequence: CSVGAPLTRYGYTF.

The rearrangement uses TRBV3-1 and TRBJ2-4; possibly TRBD1 for D (6 bases). The tail of the sequence fits TRBJ2-5 better, so the J call may be wrong. Germline loops: CDR1 LGHDT, CDR2 YNNKEL (reference sequence). This CDR3 is built from 15 residues. CDR3 in amino acids: CASSQDPNRDETQYF. The CDR3, as DNA: TGTGCCAGCAGCCAAGATCCAAACAGGGACGAGACCCAGTACTTC.

This clonotype turned up a few times. The V and J genes are TRBV25-1 and TRBJ1-1; D may be TRBD1 (6 bases). V dropped 2 bases and J dropped 1 base, with 8 bases sitting between them. CDR3 size: 14 residues. Germline lookup yields CDR1 MGHDK and CDR2 SYGVNS. The CDR3 nucleotides read TGTGCCAGCAGTGAAGGGGGCGCGAACACTGAAGCTTTCTTT. Its protein is CASSEGGANTEAFF.

This clonotype was picked up many times. The chain has TRBV6-6 and TRBJ2-1; D not resolved. The CDR3 runs to 15 residues. Germline V gives CDR1 MNHNY, CDR2 SVGAGI (reference sequence). With 6 bases removed from V and 0 bases from J, the gap between germline ends came to 12 bases. The CDR3 reads CASSSGHASYNEQFF. In nucleotides, the CDR3 is TGTGCCAGCAGCAGTGGGCACGCCTCCTACAATGAGCAGTTCTTC.

This clonotype turned up a few times. The chain combines TRBV11-2 with TRBJ2-5; no firm D call. The CDR3 length is 17 residues. Germline CDR1 is SGHAT and CDR2 is FQNNGV. V lost 1 base to trimming and J lost 5 bases, with 20 bases between them. The CDR3, as DNA: TGTGCCAGCAGCTTAGGGCCGGAGAGACTCTTCGTTGAGACCCAGTACTTC. It translates to CASSLGPERLFVETQYF.

About this clonotype: A much larger clone differs by one base, so this may be a read error. The chain couples TRBV5-1 to TRBJ2-5; D may be TRBD1 or TRBD2 (5 bases each). The CDR3 runs to 14 residues. CDR1 is SGHRS, CDR2 YFSETQ, per germline. Trimming shortened V by 4 bases and J by 5 bases, and 15 bases separated the two germline ends. CDR3 DNA: TGCGCCAGCAGCCGGGACCTCGGGTGGGAGACCCAGTACTTC. It yields the protein CASSRDLGWETQYF.

This clonotype was seen more than once but under ten times. The V call is TRBV7-9, the J call TRBJ2-5; 7 bases agree with TRBD2. The germline V gene encodes CDR1 SEHNR and CDR2 FQNEAQ (reference sequence). The CDR3 is made up of 14 amino acids. V shed 2 bases, J shed 5 bases, and the junction held 5 bases outside the gene matches. The CDR3 bases are TGTGCCAGCAGCTTAATTTCCGGGAGGGAGACCCAGTACTTC. This gives the protein CASSLISGRETQYF.